A selection of T cell receptor beta chains follows, all from one sample in a study of shared clonotypes between healthy human individuals. TCRdb's copy holds only in-frame clones and misses some; the assay was immunoSEQ multiplex PCR. The data contain about 450,000 clones, roughly 77% of them seen just once; the ten biggest clones take up approximately 13%. The specimen was PBMCs. All receptors come from a middle-aged woman in good health. Some clones in this sample may be carry-over from other donors' samples. Both conserved end residues are part of each CDR3. D genes are given only for firm matches. Size is stated for part of the rows, as once, few or many counts, or as a class when the clone is expanded.

d_call clone_size j_call v_call cdr3_nt cdr3_aa
TRBD1 NA TRBJ2-1 TRBV7-8 TGTGCCAGCAGCTCCGACAGGGGGCTTAGTGAGCAGTTCTTC CASSSDRGLSEQFF
NA NA TRBJ2-7 TRBV10-3 TGTGCCATCACCCCGGGTTTCTCCTACGAGCAGTACTTC CAITPGFSYEQYF
NA NA TRBJ2-2 TRBV6-1 TGTGCCAGCAGTGAAGTGGGAGAAGGTACCGGGGAGCTGTTTTTT CASSEVGEGTGELFF
TRBD2 NA TRBJ2-5 TRBV6-6 TGTGCCAGCAGTGGCGGGGGGGAGACCCAGTACTTC CASSGGGETQYF
TRBD1 NA TRBJ2-2 TRBV11-2 TGTGCCAGCAGCCAGGACAGGGCGAACACCGGGGAGCTGTTTTTT CASSQDRANTGELFF
NA few TRBJ1-2 TRBV5-4 TGTGCCAGCAGCTCCTACAGGGAAATGGAGGGCTACACCTTC CASSSYREMEGYTF
TRBD1 NA TRBJ2-5 TRBV10-3 TGTGCCATCAGTGGGACAGGGGGTGGACAAGAGACCCAGTACTTC CAISGTGGGQETQYF
TRBD2 NA TRBJ2-7 TRBV28 TGTGCCAGCAAGACTAGCGGGAAATACGAGCAGTACTTC CASKTSGKYEQYF
TRBD1 NA TRBJ1-1 TRBV4-2 TGTGCCAGCAGCCAAGACGACAGGGCGAACACTGAAGCTTTCTTT CASSQDDRANTEAFF
NA NA TRBJ2-5 TRBV9 TGTGCCAGCAGCGTAGCTACCGGAGGGGAGACCCAGTACTTC CASSVATGGETQYF
TRBD1 NA TRBJ2-3 TRBV18 TGTGCCAGCTCACGGGACAGGGGGACAGATACGCAGTATTTT CASSRDRGTDTQYF
TRBD2 few TRBJ2-1 TRBV10-2 TGCGCCAGCAGTGAGCTAGCGGGAGTGGGGCCCGGGTCCTACAATGAGCAGTTCTTC CASSELAGVGPGSYNEQFF
NA NA TRBJ1-2 TRBV7-9 TGTGCCAGCAGCTTAGACGTAGGGGGTGGCTACACCTTC CASSLDVGGGYTF
NA few TRBJ1-1 TRBV20-1 TGCAGTGCTGCACGGGACTTCGAAGCTTTCTTT CSAARDFEAFF
NA NA TRBJ2-3 TRBV2 TGTGCCAGCAGAATAGGAGGGGGGGATACGCAGTATTTT CASRIGGGDTQYF
NA once TRBJ2-7 TRBV12-5 TGTGCTAGTGGTTTGGTAGGAGGTCCAGAGCAGTACTTC CASGLVGGPEQYF
TRBD1 NA TRBJ1-3 TRBV6-6 TGTGCCAGCACCACGGGACAGGGGGTGAACACCATATATTTT CASTTGQGVNTIYF
TRBD2 NA TRBJ2-1 TRBV11-1 TGTGCCAGCAGCCTCGTAGCGGGAGGGCCTGTAGTTAATGAGCAGTTCTTC CASSLVAGGPVVNEQFF
NA NA TRBJ1-5 TRBV9 TGTGCCAGCAGCGTAGTTGACGGGGTAGGGCCCCAGCATTTT CASSVVDGVGPQHF
TRBD1 once TRBJ1-1 TRBV14 TGTGCCAGCAGCTTAACAGGGGGCACTGAAGCTTTCTTT CASSLTGGTEAFF
TRBD2 NA TRBJ2-1 TRBV11-1 TGTGCCAGCAGCCTCACTAGCGGGAGTTCCTACAATGAGCAGTTCTTC CASSLTSGSSYNEQFF
TRBD2 NA TRBJ2-3 TRBV2 TGTGCCAGCAGTGCAGGACTAGCGGGAGGTAGAGATACGCAGTATTTT CASSAGLAGGRDTQYF
TRBD1 NA TRBJ1-2 TRBV2 TGTGCCAGCAACCGACAGGGTACCTATGGCTACACCTTC CASNRQGTYGYTF
NA NA TRBJ2-5 TRBV29-1 TGCAGCGTGGGGGCTAGCGGAAGACCCCAAGAGACCCAGTACTTC CSVGASGRPQETQYF
NA NA TRBJ1-5 TRBV11-2 TGTGCCAGCAGGCAGGGAAGCAATCAGCCCCAGCATTTT CASRQGSNQPQHF
NA once TRBJ2-5 TRBV7-3 TGTGCCAGCAGCTTATCGGGGAGGGAGACCCAGTACTTC CASSLSGRETQYF
NA NA TRBJ1-3 TRBV2 TGTGCCAGCAGTGAAGCGGGGGGCTTAGCTGGAAACACCATATATTTT CASSEAGGLAGNTIYF
NA NA TRBJ2-7 TRBV6-6 TGTGCCAGCAGTTACTCGTACTACGAGCAGTACTTC CASSYSYYEQYF
NA NA TRBJ2-1 TRBV7-9 TGTGCCAGCAGCTTAGGGGGGGCTAGCGGGCAGTTCTTC CASSLGGASGQFF
TRBD1 NA TRBJ1-5 TRBV10-3 TGTGCCATCAGTGACAGGGGGCAATATCAGCCCCAGCATTTT CAISDRGQYQPQHF
NA NA TRBJ2-1 TRBV29-1 TGCAGCGTTGAAGATCGGGCGAGAACCTCCTACAATGAGCAGTTCTTC CSVEDRARTSYNEQFF
NA NA TRBJ2-1 TRBV11-2 TGTGCCAGCAGCTCCGGGACACCTACATACAATGAGCAGTTCTTC CASSSGTPTYNEQFF
TRBD1 NA TRBJ2-7 TRBV15 TGTGCCACCAGCGGAGGGACAGGGAAGGGGGGCTACGAGCAGTACTTC CATSGGTGKGGYEQYF
NA NA TRBJ2-5 TRBV7-9 TGTGCCAGCAGCTTAGCGCTGGCAGGGCGGCAGGAGACCCAGTACTTC CASSLALAGRQETQYF
TRBD1 NA TRBJ2-7 TRBV7-9 TGTGCCAGCAGCGCGTCGACAGGGTTGCAGTACTTC CASSASTGLQYF
NA many TRBJ2-1 TRBV19 TGTGCCCCCCCGGGGCTTTACAATGAGCAGTTCTTC CAPPGLYNEQFF
NA few TRBJ1-2 TRBV5-6 TGTGCCAGCAGCCTCAGCGGGACGGATTATGGCTACACCTTC CASSLSGTDYGYTF
TRBD1 NA TRBJ1-6 TRBV11-2 TGTGCCAGCAGCGCCCGACAGGGTAGCGATTCACCCCTCCACTTT CASSARQGSDSPLHF
TRBD2 NA TRBJ2-1 TRBV6-5 TGTGCCAGCAAGCAGCGGGGGCCTCGGAATGAGCAGTTCTTC CASKQRGPRNEQFF
TRBD2 NA TRBJ2-3 TRBV2 TGTGCCAGCAGTGAAGGGATTGGTGCGGGAGTGGCGGATACGCAGTATTTT CASSEGIGAGVADTQYF
NA NA TRBJ1-4 TRBV2 TGTGCCAGCGACAGGAATGAAAAACTGTTTTTT CASDRNEKLFF
NA NA TRBJ2-1 TRBV9 TGTGCCAGCAGCGTAGAACCGGGACCCACTGGCGATGAGCAGTTCTTC CASSVEPGPTGDEQFF
NA NA TRBJ2-5 TRBV11-2 TGTGCCAGCAGCTTCGGGCTGAGAGTAGAGACCCAGTACTTC CASSFGLRVETQYF
NA few TRBJ2-7 TRBV5-6 TGTGCCAGCAGCTTGCGTGTGTACGAGCAGTACTTC CASSLRVYEQYF
TRBD2 NA TRBJ2-7 TRBV30 TGTGCCTGGAGTAGGAAGGTTGGGACTAGAGGCGAGCAGTACTTC CAWSRKVGTRGEQYF
NA NA TRBJ1-2 TRBV30 TGTGCCTGGAGGAGAGGTGGCTACACCTTC CAWRRGGYTF
NA NA TRBJ2-7 TRBV7-2 TGTGCCAGCAGCCCCGACGGGACCTCCTACGAGCAGTACTTC CASSPDGTSYEQYF
TRBD2 NA TRBJ2-2 TRBV29-1 TGCAGCGTGGGGAGCGGGATCAACACCGGGGAGCTGTTTTTT CSVGSGINTGELFF
TRBD1 NA TRBJ2-3 TRBV9 TGTGCCAGCAGCGTCCAGGGGGCAAGCACAGATACGCAGTATTTT CASSVQGASTDTQYF
TRBD2 NA TRBJ2-1 TRBV7-2 TGTGCCAGCAGCTTACAGCGGGAGGCCTACAATGAGCAGTTCTTC CASSLQREAYNEQFF
NA NA TRBJ2-2 TRBV6-8 TGTGCCAGCAGCATCATCGAGGGCGGGGAGCTGTTTTTT CASSIIEGGELFF
TRBD1 NA TRBJ2-1 TRBV5-4 TGTGCCAGCAGCCTAGGACAGGGGGCCTACAATGAGCAGTTCTTC CASSLGQGAYNEQFF
NA few TRBJ1-5 TRBV28 TGTGCCAGCAGTGCCTTTGGGGATCAGCCCCAGCATTTT CASSAFGDQPQHF
TRBD2 NA TRBJ2-1 TRBV5-6 TGTGCCAGCAGCCCTACGGGACTAGCGGGAGGGAGCTCCTACAATGAGCAGTTCTTC CASSPTGLAGGSSYNEQFF